This T cell receptor beta chain is drawn from a study of T cell responses to AZD1222 COVID-19 vaccine. Overall study results and limits: No day 14 peak samples; only post-peak repertoires were characterized. Donors skewed white British and female; clonal diversity was possibly underestimated. Regions left unmutated in variants are reportedly the target of nearly half of spike-specific TCRs.

As to this clone: Its antigen is as yet unknown.

Assay: immunoSEQ multiplex PCR; the TCRdb copy retains only in-frame clones and omits some. Here the sample spans roughly 190,000 clones, approximately 93% being singletons. The sample here was peripheral blood, taken on day 0 of AZD1222 vaccination. The origin of this receptor is an adult in good health.

The CDR3 protein is CASSLVGSPIYNEQFF. The CDR3 region has the DNA TGTGCCAGCAGCTTAGTAGGGTCACCTATTTACAATGAGCAGTTCTTC. J is TRBJ2-1 and V is TRBV7-9; D gene ambiguous. Per the germline V gene, CDR1 is SEHNR and CDR2 is FQNEAQ (reference sequence). V lost 1 base, J lost 4 bases, and 14 bases lay in between. CDR3 length: 16 residues.